The 32 T cell receptor beta chains presented below share a single source sample, sequenced in a study of a mutant IDH1 vaccine in newly diagnosed glioma. Time point reported: baseline, week 1 (first vaccination visit). Treatment noted: pre-vaccination baseline after standard-of-care therapy. TCRdb's copy holds only in-frame clones and misses some; the assay was immunoSEQ multiplex PCR. The sample carries 50,000 to 75,000 clones, about 91% recorded once. Sequencing used PBMCs, obtained from a glioma patient treated with radiotherapy, temozolomide or both. The receptor set was obtained from a man aged 50 or older with glioma.

V gene TRBV6-5 combines with J gene TRBJ2-1, with TRBD1 as a possible D gene (6 bases). This CDR3 comprises 15 residues. V lost 6 bases, J lost 0 bases, and 12 bases lay in between. Per germline, CDR1 MNHEY and CDR2 SVGAGI. The chain's CDR3 is CASRLTGPSYNEQFF. CDR3 bases: TGTGCCAGCAGACTGACAGGTCCCTCCTACAATGAGCAGTTCTTC.

This clone occurred once. This chain connects TRBV4-2 to TRBJ1-5; maybe TRBD1 (5 bases). The CDR3 sequence is 16 residues long. Looked up from germline, CDR1 is LGHNA and CDR2 is YNFKEQ. V lost 2 bases, J lost 5 bases, and 16 bases lay in between. CDR3 sequence reads: CASSQNTQGYYQPQHF. The CDR3 DNA reads TGTGCCAGCAGCCAAAATACCCAGGGATACTATCAGCCCCAGCATTTT.

The chain uses TRBV19 and TRBJ2-3; D gene ambiguous. CDR1 and CDR2 from the germline V gene are LNHDA and SQIVND (reference sequence). V lost 10 bases, J lost 1 base, and 12 bases lay in between. This CDR3 region has 13 residues. Here the CDR3 DNA reads TGTGCCACCGGCCGGGCCCGCACAGATACGCAGTATTTT. This encodes CATGRARTDTQYF. Looking up the rest from reference TRBV19 and TRBJ2-3 gives the full variable domain: DGGITQSPKYLFRKEGQNVTLSCEQNLNHDAMYWYRQDPGQGLRLIYYSQIVNDFQKGDIAEGYSVSREKKESFPLTVTSAQKNPTAFYLCATGRARTDTQYFGPGTRLTVL.

J is TRBJ2-7 and V is TRBV27; D is perhaps TRBD2 (7 bases). The V and J ends lost 2 bases and 4 bases respectively, with 12 bases between them. This CDR3 has 14 amino acids. CDR1 is MNHEY, CDR2 SMNVEV, per germline (reference sequence). The chain's CDR3 is CASSLAGAPYEQYF. Here the CDR3 DNA reads TGTGCCAGCAGTTTAGCGGGGGCTCCTTACGAGCAGTACTTC.

The chain uses TRBV6-5 and TRBJ2-7, with 8 bases aligning to TRBD1. The CDR3 covers 14 residues. Losses at the gene ends were 7 bases for V and 2 bases for J; bases not matched to a gene: 7. Germline CDR1 is MNHEY and CDR2 is SVGAGI. The CDR3 DNA sequence: TGTGCCAGCAATAGACAGGGGTTTACCTACGAGCAGTACTTC. Protein sequence: CASNRQGFTYEQYF.

The chain couples TRBV19 to TRBJ2-7; TRBD2 matches 7 bases. Per germline, CDR1 LNHDA and CDR2 SQIVND (reference sequence). This CDR3 contains 15 residues. The junction had 14 bases not matched to a gene; V was cut back by 5 bases and J by 7 bases. CDR3 region: CASSSSPGGYEEQYF. CDR3 DNA sequence: TGTGCCAGTAGTTCCTCCCCGGGAGGATATGAGGAGCAGTACTTC.

This rearrangement joins TRBV6-1 to TRBJ2-3; maybe TRBD2 (5 bases). The length of the CDR3 is 15 residues. Trimming took 0 bases from V and 6 from J, leaving 13 bases between them. Germline V gene lookup returns CDR1 MNHNS and CDR2 SASEGT. The CDR3 spells CASSEAGLAGDTQYF. The CDR3 nucleotides read TGTGCCAGCAGTGAAGCTGGTCTAGCCGGCGATACGCAGTATTTT.

The V gene is TRBV10-3, the J gene TRBJ2-7; 9 nucleotides match TRBD1. This CDR3 spans 15 amino acids. Per germline, CDR1 ENHRY and CDR2 SYGVKD. After removal of 3 bases from V and 3 bases from J, the junction contained 6 bases not matched to a gene. CDR3 coding DNA: TGTGCCATCAGTGAACAGGGGGCTTCCCACTACGAGCAGTACTTC. Protein: CAISEQGASHYEQYF.

Only a few counts were recorded for this clone. The V and J genes are TRBV6-1 and TRBJ2-7; D unresolved. Per the germline V gene, CDR1 is MNHNS and CDR2 is SASEGT. The CDR3 contains 12 residues. V was shortened by 3 bases and J by 4 bases, with 7 bases between the two germline ends. The CDR3 here is CASSDILYEQYF. CDR3 DNA: TGTGCCAGCAGTGATATCTTATACGAGCAGTACTTC.

The V gene is TRBV5-6, the J gene TRBJ2-3; 12 bases fit TRBD1. Germline V gene data show CDR1 as SGHDT and CDR2 as YYEEEE. CDR3 length: 15 residues. Unmatched junction bases numbered 5, after V lost 2 bases and J lost 7 bases. CDR3 sequence: CASSLGTGGAYTQYF. DNA of the CDR3: TGTGCCAGCAGCTTAGGGACAGGGGGCGCGTATACGCAGTATTTT. The full variable domain, with the rest looked up from reference TRBV5-6 and TRBJ2-3, is DAGVTQSPTHLIKTRGQQVTLRCSPKSGHDTVSWYQQALGQGPQFIFQYYEEEERQRGNFPDRFSGHQFPNYSSELNVNALLLGDSALYLCASSLGTGGAYTQYFGPGTRLTVL.

The V call is TRBV15, the J call TRBJ2-1; D is perhaps TRBD2 (7 bases). V lost 6 bases and J 5 bases, leaving 20 bases between the germline ends. Germline V gives CDR1 LNHNV, CDR2 YYDKDF (reference sequence). There are 16 residues in the CDR3. CDR3 residues: CATSPQKGEGHNEQFF. CDR3 DNA sequence: TGTGCCACCAGTCCTCAAAAGGGGGAGGGCCACAATGAGCAGTTCTTC.

The V call is TRBV5-8, the J call TRBJ1-1; 8 positions match TRBD1. The J segment lost 4 bases and the V segment lost 5 bases, leaving 7 bases of the junction unmatched. The CDR3 length is 14 residues. The germline gives CDR1 SGHTS, CDR2 YDEGEE. Written as DNA, the CDR3 is TGTGCCAGCAGACGGAGGACAGGGATCACTGAAGCTTTCTTT. Translated: CASRRRTGITEAFF.

The chain recombines TRBV10-1 with TRBJ2-5; possible D gene TRBD2, 5 bases. From germline, CDR1 is WNHNN and CDR2 SYGVQD (reference sequence). This CDR3 region has 15 residues. V lost 3 bases to trimming and J lost 2 bases, with 13 bases between them. The DNA of the CDR3 is TGCGCCAGCAGTGATCCAGCGGATGTTCAAGAGACCCAGTACTTC. Protein: CASSDPADVQETQYF.

This chain connects TRBV30 to TRBJ2-4; D may correspond to TRBD1 or TRBD2 (6 bases each). This CDR3 is 13 amino acids long. Germline assignment: CDR1 GTSNPN and CDR2 SVGIG (reference sequence). V gave up 0 bases and J gave up 8 bases, with 11 bases separating them. This CDR3 is CAWSVGGRDIQYF. CDR3 DNA: TGTGCCTGGAGTGTCGGGGGCAGGGACATTCAGTACTTC.

This chain links TRBV30 with TRBJ1-1; D gene unclear. Germline CDR1 and CDR2: GTSNPN and SVGIG (reference sequence). The CDR3 loop spans 12 amino acids. V was clipped by 2 bases and J by 3 bases, with 7 bases between them. In DNA form, the CDR3 reads TGTGCCTGGAGTCATGGTGACACTGAAGCTTTCTTT. Its protein product is CAWSHGDTEAFF.

V gene TRBV5-1 combines with J gene TRBJ1-3; D may be TRBD1 (6 bases). The V gene's germline CDR1 is SGHRS and CDR2 YFSETQ. CDR3 length: 14 residues. Between the trimmed V and J ends, which lost 4 bases and 2 bases, there was a span of 10 bases. This chain's CDR3 is CASSLDSTGNTIYF. In DNA form, the CDR3 reads TGCGCCAGCAGCCTGGACAGCACTGGAAACACCATATATTTT.

The V gene is TRBV7-9, the J gene TRBJ1-2; no definite D call. Per the germline V gene, CDR1 is SEHNR and CDR2 is FQNEAQ (reference sequence). Trimming shortened V by 7 bases and J by 10 bases, and 19 bases separated the two germline ends. This CDR3 has 13 amino acids. DNA of the CDR3: TGTGCCAGCACTTTGGCCGGACGGCTGGACTACACCTTC. As protein: CASTLAGRLDYTF.

This clone was counted once. This chain joins TRBV9 and TRBJ1-3; D is possibly TRBD1 (5 bases). Trimming left V 3 bases short and J 4 bases short, with 8 bases between. CDR3 length equals 13 residues. In germline, CDR1 is SGDLS, CDR2 YYNGEE. The CDR3 reads CASSGRQGNTIYF. In DNA form, the CDR3 reads TGTGCCAGCAGCGGCAGACAGGGAAACACCATATATTTT. The full variable domain, in which reference TRBV9 and TRBJ1-3 provide the parts outside the CDR3, is DSGVTQTPKHLITATGQRVTLRCSPRSGDLSVYWYQQSLDQGLQFLIQYYNGEERAKGNILERFSAQQFPDLHSELNLSSLELGDSALYFCASSGRQGNTIYFGEGSWLTVV.

The gene calls are TRBV20-1 and TRBJ2-1; D is unclear. The germline CDR1 and CDR2 sequences are DFQATT and SNEGSKA (reference sequence). Trimming left V 3 bases short and J 10 bases short, with 4 bases between. The CDR3 extends over 9 amino acids. The CDR3 loop reads CSARTEQFF. The CDR3, as DNA: TGCAGTGCTAGGACGGAGCAGTTCTTC.

The chain combines TRBV11-2 with TRBJ1-1, with no clear D. V gave up 6 bases and J gave up 6 bases, with 11 bases separating them. CDR3 length equals 12 residues. CDR1 and CDR2 (germline): SGHAT, FQNNGV. The CDR3 nucleotides are TGTGCCAGCAGTCTGACGTGGGCTGAAGCTTTCTTT. It codes for CASSLTWAEAFF.

The chain recombines TRBV15 with TRBJ2-5, with TRBD2 as a possible D gene (7 bases). Germline-derived CDR1 and CDR2 are LNHNV and YYDKDF (reference sequence). This CDR3 contains 15 residues. V gave up 10 bases and J gave up 0 bases, with 18 bases separating them. The CDR3 here is CAIGRGGADQETQYF. Here the CDR3 DNA reads TGTGCCATCGGCCGAGGGGGGGCGGACCAAGAGACCCAGTACTTC.

The chain combines TRBV11-2 with TRBJ2-7; D remains ambiguous. The CDR3 has 14 amino acids. CDR1 SGHAT and CDR2 FQNNGV come from the germline V gene. V lost 4 bases to trimming and J lost 5 bases, with 15 bases between them. The CDR3 region has the DNA TGTGCCAGCAGCTCGACCGGGCGCATCGACGAGCAGTACTTC. Translation: CASSSTGRIDEQYF.

CDR3 sequence (DNA): TGCGCCAGCAGCCAAGGTCATGCGCGACACTATGGCTACACCTTC. Amino acids: CASSQGHARHYGYTF. The chain employs TRBV4-1 and TRBJ1-2; D remains ambiguous. CDR1 MGHRA and CDR2 YSYEKL come from the germline V gene. The CDR3 runs 15 residues. V lost 1 base to trimming and J lost 3 bases, with 12 bases between them.

V gene TRBV29-1 combines with J gene TRBJ1-2, with D perhaps matching TRBD1 (6 bases). V was pared by 3 bases and J by 5 bases, with 25 bases between. This CDR3 has 17 residues. Looked up from germline, CDR1 is SQVTM and CDR2 is ANQGSEA. The CDR3: CSVEWLRVDGGGYGYTF. In DNA form, the CDR3 reads TGCAGCGTTGAGTGGCTCAGGGTTGACGGAGGGGGGTATGGCTACACCTTC.

This chain joins TRBV7-8 and TRBJ1-2; possible D gene TRBD1, 5 bases. Germline CDR1 is SGHVS and CDR2 is FQNEAQ. Trimming removed 5 bases at V and 7 bases at J, with 14 bases between. This CDR3 comprises 13 residues. The CDR3 is CASSLGGKSGYTF. DNA for the CDR3: TGTGCCAGCAGCCTCGGGGGGAAAAGTGGCTACACCTTC.

This chain joins TRBV6-6 and TRBJ2-1; D possibly uses TRBD1 or TRBD2 (5 bases each). This CDR3 is built from 13 residues. V was pared by 0 bases and J by 11 bases, with 11 bases between. CDR1 is MNHNY and CDR2 is SVGAGI in the germline V gene (reference sequence). This CDR3 reads CASSYSMGVKQFF. CDR3 nucleotides: TGTGCCAGCAGTTACTCAATGGGGGTGAAGCAGTTCTTC.

The chain combines TRBV7-2 with TRBJ2-2; D gene unclear. Trimming took 5 bases from V and 0 from J, leaving 13 bases between them. This CDR3 contains 16 residues. Germline values: CDR1 SGHTA, CDR2 FQGNSA. The DNA of the CDR3 is TGTGCCAGCAGCGATGCAGGTCTAGCGAACACCGGGGAGCTGTTTTTT. Protein: CASSDAGLANTGELFF.

The V call is TRBV2, the J call TRBJ1-1, with TRBD1 as a possible D gene (6 bases). Trimming cost V 5 bases and J 5 bases, with 12 bases left between them. Germline CDR1 and CDR2: SNHLY and FYNNEI. The CDR3 totals 13 residues. The CDR3 loop reads CASSLGTQTEAFF. The CDR3 DNA sequence: TGTGCCAGCAGTCTTGGGACACAAACTGAAGCTTTCTTT.

The CDR3 sequence is CASATQGRLGSPLHF. The DNA for the CDR3 is TGTGCCAGCGCCACTCAGGGGAGGCTTGGGTCACCCCTCCACTTT. The chain uses TRBV2 and TRBJ1-6, with D perhaps TRBD1 (6 bases). Trimming removed 8 bases from V and 10 bases from J, with 21 bases in between. CDR3 size: 15 residues. Looked up from germline, CDR1 is SNHLY and CDR2 is FYNNEI.

The genes are TRBV2 and TRBJ2-2, with D maybe TRBD1 (5 bases). Germline CDR1 SNHLY, CDR2 FYNNEI. V lost 6 bases, J lost 7 bases, and 18 bases lay in between. This CDR3 is built from 15 residues. The CDR3 bases are TGTGCCAGCAGCTATCTTCAGGGAACGGGCGGGGAGCTGTTTTTT. Translated: CASSYLQGTGGELFF.

This rearrangement joins TRBV27 to TRBJ1-2; no reliable D call. The ends were cut back, 3 bases at V and 2 bases at J, with 10 bases in the middle. The CDR3 sequence is 14 residues long. Germline CDR1 reads MNHEY; CDR2 reads SMNVEV (reference sequence). CDR3 sequence: CASSLSRANYGYTF. The CDR3 nucleotides read TGTGCCAGCAGTTTGTCCCGCGCCAACTATGGCTACACCTTC.

A single count supports this clone. The chain uses TRBV6-5 and TRBJ2-1; D remains ambiguous. The germline V gene has CDR1 MNHEY and CDR2 SVGAGI. The ends were cut back, 11 bases at V and 2 bases at J, with 16 bases in the middle. CDR3 length: 14 residues. CDR3 loop: CAGFESRTYNEQFF. As DNA, the CDR3 is TGTGCCGGGTTTGAAAGCCGGACCTACAATGAGCAGTTCTTC.